Following are 24 T cell receptor beta chains from one sample sequenced in a study of cytomegalovirus exposure and HLA in healthy donors. Amplification used 60 Vbeta primers and 13 Jbeta primers. Some clones are missing from TCRdb's copy, which holds only in-frame ones; the method was immunoSEQ multiplex PCR. The data contain more than 150,000 clones, approximately 81% of them seen just once; the ten biggest clones take up about 2%. Specimen: PBMCs. Receptors were obtained from a woman aged 25-40 years in good health and CMV-seronegative.

The rearrangement joins TRBV5-4 to TRBJ2-3; TRBD2 matches at 11 bases. CDR1 is SGHNT and CDR2 is YYREEE in the germline V gene (reference sequence). This CDR3 has 15 residues. Losses at the gene ends were 4 bases for V and 9 bases for J; bases not matched to a gene: 10. The CDR3 loop reads CASSVAGGGRVTQYF. CDR3 nucleotides: TGTGCCAGCAGCGTAGCGGGGGGGGGCCGAGTGACGCAGTATTTT.

V gene TRBV5-4 combines with J gene TRBJ1-1, with unresolved D. The CDR3 loop spans 14 amino acids. Germline V lookup: CDR1 SGHNT, CDR2 YYREEE (reference sequence). Trimming stripped 2 bases from V and 1 base from J, with 9 bases between. CDR3 loop: CASSLGLSNTEAFF. The CDR3 DNA is TGTGCCAGCAGCTTAGGACTGTCGAACACTGAAGCTTTCTTT.

V and J are TRBV28 and TRBJ2-1, with D possibly TRBD2 on 5 matching bases. CDR1 is MDHEN and CDR2 is SYDVKM in the germline V gene. V was clipped by 4 bases and J by 2 bases, with 24 bases between them. The CDR3 totals 19 residues. This chain's CDR3 is CASSSDLANQYQAYNEQFF. In DNA, the CDR3 is TGTGCCAGCAGTTCCGACCTAGCAAATCAGTACCAGGCCTACAATGAGCAGTTCTTC. The full variable domain, with the rest looked up from reference TRBV28 and TRBJ2-1, is DVKVTQSSRYLVKRTGEKVFLECVQDMDHENMFWYRQDPGLGLRLIYFSYDVKMKEKGDIPEGYSVSREKKERFSLILESASTNQTSMYLCASSSDLANQYQAYNEQFFGPGTRLTVL.

The gene calls are TRBV4-1 and TRBJ1-1, with 7 bases matching TRBD1. CDR1 MGHRA and CDR2 YSYEKL come from the germline V gene. The CDR3 contains 15 residues. V shed 3 bases, J shed 5 bases, and the junction held 9 bases outside the gene matches. The CDR3 is CASSHRTGSRTEAFF. CDR3 DNA sequence: TGCGCCAGCAGCCACCGGACAGGCTCTAGGACTGAAGCTTTCTTT.

The chain joins TRBV4-3 to TRBJ1-3; no reliable D call. The germline V gene has CDR1 LGHNA and CDR2 YSLEER. This CDR3 comprises 15 residues. V was shortened by 0 bases and J by 0 bases, with 6 bases between the two germline ends. The CDR3, as DNA: TGCGCCAGCAGCCAAGACAGTTCCTCTGGAAACACCATATATTTT. As protein: CASSQDSSSGNTIYF.

The chain combines TRBV4-3 with TRBJ1-1; 8 nucleotides align to TRBD1. Germline V CDR1 and CDR2: LGHNA, YSLEER. Trimming removed 3 bases from V and 4 bases from J; junction bases left unmatched: 10. CDR3 length: 16 residues. CDR3 bases: TGCGCCAGCAGCCAGCAGGGGGCCGGCGCGGCCACTGAAGCTTTCTTT. It encodes CASSQQGAGAATEAFF.

The V gene is TRBV28, the J gene TRBJ2-1, with TRBD2 identical over 13 bases. Germline CDR1 reads MDHEN; CDR2 reads SYDVKM. With V trimmed by 6 bases and J by 8 bases, 4 bases remained unmatched. The CDR3 runs 14 residues. CDR3 nucleotide sequence: TGTGCCAGCAGACTAGCGGGAGGGCCCCATGAGCAGTTCTTC. Its protein product is CASRLAGGPHEQFF.

This sequence joins TRBV9 and TRBJ2-1; D is perhaps TRBD2 (7 bases). Per germline, CDR1 SGDLS and CDR2 YYNGEE. V was shortened by 0 bases and J by 5 bases, with 15 bases between the two germline ends. The CDR3 length is 16 residues. CDR3 loop: CASSVASRGAHNEQFF. The CDR3 bases are TGTGCCAGCAGCGTAGCTTCCCGGGGGGCCCACAATGAGCAGTTCTTC.

The V call is TRBV2, the J call TRBJ2-2; 7 positions agree with TRBD2. This CDR3 has 18 amino acids. Trimming at V came to 3 bases and at J to 0 bases, leaving 10 bases not matched to a gene. Germline V gene lookup returns CDR1 SNHLY and CDR2 FYNNEI. CDR3 coding DNA: TGTGCCAGCAGTGACGTACCGGGGCTAGCGGCGAACACCGGGGAGCTGTTTTTT. This translates into CASSDVPGLAANTGELFF.

Only one count was recorded for this clone. V is TRBV30 and J is TRBJ2-1, with D unclear. The CDR3 has 14 amino acids. Germline loops: CDR1 GTSNPN, CDR2 SVGIG (reference sequence). Trimming removed 3 bases from V and 2 bases from J, with 11 bases in between. CDR3 region: CAWRVRGAYNEQFF. Written as DNA, the CDR3 is TGTGCCTGGAGGGTCCGAGGCGCCTACAATGAGCAGTTCTTC.

The chain couples TRBV7-6 to TRBJ1-2; D is possibly TRBD1 (5 bases). V dropped 1 base and J dropped 4 bases, with 10 bases sitting between them. The V gene's germline CDR1 is SGHVS and CDR2 FNYEAQ. The CDR3 has 14 residues. The CDR3 DNA sequence: TGTGCCAGCAGCTTAGAGGGGATTCCCTATGGCTACACCTTC. It translates to CASSLEGIPYGYTF.

This clone was recorded once. The genes are TRBV4-1 and TRBJ2-5, with TRBD2 matching over 8 bases. From germline, CDR1 is MGHRA and CDR2 YSYEKL. The CDR3 length is 14 residues. V shed 3 bases, J shed 2 bases, and the junction held 2 bases outside the gene matches. In nucleotides, the CDR3 is TGCGCCAGCAGCCAGCGGGGGGAACAAGAGACCCAGTACTTC. This translates into CASSQRGEQETQYF.

The V call is TRBV5-1, the J call TRBJ2-5, with 7 nucleotides matching TRBD2. Germline CDR1 and CDR2: SGHRS and YFSETQ. The CDR3 sequence is 15 residues long. V trimming: 7 bases; J trimming: 0 bases; junction bases outside the gene matches: 9. As DNA, the CDR3 is TGCGCCAGCGGACCGGGGGGTACAAACCAAGAGACCCAGTACTTC. Translating gives CASGPGGTNQETQYF.

This clone showed up just a few times. The J gene is TRBJ2-7, the V gene TRBV7-8; 7 positions match TRBD1. The CDR3 has 15 residues. Trimming took 1 base from V and 0 from J; bases not matched to a gene: 3. CDR1 is SGHVS and CDR2 is FQNEAQ in the germline V gene. CDR3 region: CASSLETGISYEQYF. CDR3 nucleotide sequence: TGTGCCAGCAGCTTAGAGACAGGGATCTCCTACGAGCAGTACTTC.

Notes on this clone: Its ends do not fully match the called genes, so a read error is possible. This CDR3 is CAGSFRGTEPSYGYTF. The CDR3 bases are TGCGCCGGCAGCTTCCGAGGGACAGAGCCCTCCTATGGCTACACCTTC. The chain is built from TRBV4-3 and TRBJ1-2, with 7 bases fitting TRBD1. The CDR3 has 16 residues. Per germline, CDR1 LGHNA and CDR2 YSLEER.

The V gene is TRBV7-9, the J gene TRBJ2-3; D gene uncertain. The V end lost 5 bases, the J end lost 3 bases, and 9 bases lay between the germline ends. The CDR3 covers 13 residues. Germline loops: CDR1 SEHNR, CDR2 FQNEAQ (reference sequence). CDR3 DNA: TGTGCCAGCAGCGGCCCTTCAACAGATACGCAGTATTTT. Its translation: CASSGPSTDTQYF.

This clone appeared once. The rearrangement joins TRBV7-6 to TRBJ2-1; no clear D. CDR1 and CDR2 from the germline V gene are SGHVS and FNYEAQ. Deletions cut 0 bases from V and 1 base from J, with 7 bases between. This CDR3 has 15 residues. CDR3 DNA: TGTGCCAGCAGCTTAGCCCCTGTGTCCTACAATGAGCAGTTCTTC. It is translated as CASSLAPVSYNEQFF.

This clone has only one observation. This chain joins TRBV28 and TRBJ1-2; tentative D call: TRBD1 (6 bases). V lost 5 bases to trimming and J lost 0 bases, with 13 bases between them. Germline V gene data show CDR1 as MDHEN and CDR2 as SYDVKM. This CDR3 region has 15 residues. The CDR3 DNA sequence: TGTGCCAGCAGTCCTTCCGGGACAACTAACTATGGCTACACCTTC. The encoded protein is CASSPSGTTNYGYTF.

The rearrangement joins TRBV19 to TRBJ1-2; 9 nucleotides line up with TRBD1. CDR1 is LNHDA, CDR2 SQIVND, per germline (reference sequence). J was trimmed by 5 bases and V by 5 bases; bases with no gene match: 18. This CDR3 has 18 amino acids. The CDR3: CASSLFGGQGFAGYGYTF. In DNA form, the CDR3 reads TGTGCCAGTAGTCTCTTTGGGGGACAGGGATTCGCCGGGTATGGCTACACCTTC.

The chain combines TRBV4-3 with TRBJ1-2; no reliable D call. Trimming left V 0 bases short and J 3 bases short, with 8 bases between. Germline CDR1 reads LGHNA; CDR2 reads YSLEER. The CDR3 spans 14 residues. The CDR3: CASSQDGGYYGYTF. The DNA of the CDR3 is TGCGCCAGCAGCCAAGACGGAGGGTACTATGGCTACACCTTC.

V is TRBV14 and J is TRBJ1-1; D remains unclear. Looked up from germline, CDR1 is SGHDN and CDR2 is FVKESK. The CDR3 has 14 amino acids. V shed 2 bases and J shed 0 bases, with 7 bases lying between them. Here the CDR3 reads CASSQPGMNTEAFF. In nucleotides, the CDR3 is TGTGCCAGCAGCCAACCAGGAATGAACACTGAAGCTTTCTTT.

As concerns this clone: Relative to the germline gene, one junction end is altered; a read error may explain this. The chain combines TRBV7-9 with TRBJ2-7; D might be TRBD1 (6 bases). CDR1 and CDR2 (germline): SEHNR, FQNEAQ (reference sequence). CDR3 length equals 15 residues. The CDR3 region has the DNA TGTTCCAGCAGCCACGGGACAACTAGCTCCTACGAGCAGTACTTC. Translation: CSSSHGTTSSYEQYF.

This clone was observed once. One end of the junction fails to match germline, which may point to a read error. This chain joins TRBV6-4 and TRBJ2-4, with D possibly being TRBD2 (6 bases). Germline V gene lookup returns CDR1 MRHNA and CDR2 SNTAGT. There are 15 residues in the CDR3. The CDR3 here is CASSDWREAKNSQYF. The CDR3 DNA reads TGTGCCAGCAGTGACTGGAGGGAAGCCAAAAACAGTCAGTACTTC.

The table lists this clone with a count of one. V gene TRBV7-2 combines with J gene TRBJ2-7; weak D call: TRBD1 (6 bases). Trimming took 0 bases from V and 6 from J, leaving 18 bases between them. Looked up from germline, CDR1 is SGHTA and CDR2 is FQGNSA. The CDR3 has 16 amino acids. CDR3 loop: CASSLASAGEGGEQYF. The CDR3 DNA follows: TGTGCCAGCAGCTTAGCTTCGGCAGGGGAAGGGGGCGAGCAGTACTTC. Full variable domain (missing parts from reference TRBV7-2 and TRBJ2-7): GAGVSQSPSNKVTEKGKDVELRCDPISGHTALYWYRQSLGQGLEFLIYFQGNSAPDKSGLPSDRFSAERTGGSVSTLTIQRTQQEDSAVYLCASSLASAGEGGEQYFGPGTRLTVT.